These 27 T cell receptor beta chains were all obtained from the same sample, sequenced in a study of cytomegalovirus exposure and HLA in healthy donors. PCR amplification relied on 60 Vbeta primers (plus 13 Jbeta primers). Assay: immunoSEQ multiplex PCR; the TCRdb copy retains only in-frame clones and omits some. The table shows over 150,000 clones, with around 80% occurring only once. Sequencing input: PBMCs. The receptors shown here come from a man aged 25-45 years in good health and CMV-seropositive.

The chain combines TRBV6-1 with TRBJ2-3; possibly TRBD2 for D (5 bases). The length of the CDR3 is 14 residues. Germline CDR1 MNHNS, CDR2 SASEGT. Trimming pared 7 bases from V and 5 bases from J, leaving 16 bases between. The CDR3 sequence: CASNRAEVVDTQYF. As DNA, the CDR3 is TGTGCCAGCAACCGAGCGGAGGTGGTAGATACGCAGTATTTT.

The chain carries TRBV5-1 and TRBJ2-1; 9 bases map to TRBD2. V dropped 1 base and J dropped 9; count of bases not matched to a gene: 5. The CDR3 extends over 14 amino acids. The germline V gene encodes CDR1 SGHRS and CDR2 YFSETQ. DNA for the CDR3: TGCGCCAGCAGCTTGCCGTCTAGCGGGATTGAGCAGTTCTTC. This codes for CASSLPSSGIEQFF.

CDR3 in amino acids: CASLSPAPNQPQHF. CDR3 coding DNA: TGTGCCAGCCTTTCGCCCGCGCCTAATCAGCCCCAGCATTTT. The chain carries TRBV6-1 and TRBJ1-5; D gene uncertain. The CDR3 totals 14 residues. Trimming shortened V by 8 bases and J by 4 bases, and 15 bases separated the two germline ends. Germline V gives CDR1 MNHNS, CDR2 SASEGT.

The chain couples TRBV7-2 to TRBJ2-5, with D unresolved. Trimming took off 6 bases at V and 4 bases at J, with 9 bases between the two ends. This CDR3 has 12 amino acids. Germline CDR1 reads SGHTA; CDR2 reads FQGNSA. The CDR3 region is CASRPPGETQYF. CDR3 nucleotides: TGTGCCAGCAGACCCCCAGGAGAGACCCAGTACTTC.

The chain combines TRBV4-2 with TRBJ1-2; possible D gene TRBD1, 6 bases. Trimming cost V 0 bases and J 4 bases, with 12 bases left between them. This CDR3 is built from 15 residues. The germline V gene has CDR1 LGHNA and CDR2 YNFKEQ. The CDR3 sequence: CASSQDAGEIYGYTF. CDR3 DNA sequence: TGTGCCAGCAGCCAAGACGCAGGGGAAATCTATGGCTACACCTTC.

V gene TRBV6-1 combines with J gene TRBJ2-7, with 8 positions matching TRBD1. J was trimmed by 6 bases and V by 2 bases; bases with no gene match: 6. Germline V lookup: CDR1 MNHNS, CDR2 SASEGT. There are 14 residues in the CDR3. For the CDR3, the DNA is TGTGCCAGCAGTGAAATGTCAGGGGGCTTCGAGCAGTACTTC. It yields the protein CASSEMSGGFEQYF.

This clone has ten or more counts. J is TRBJ2-1 and V is TRBV9, with 9 bases that match TRBD2. V was clipped by 3 bases and J by 7 bases; unmatched bases: 8. Germline V gene data show CDR1 as SGDLS and CDR2 as YYNGEE. The CDR3 extends over 15 amino acids. The chain's CDR3 is CASSGAGLAGNEQFF. For the CDR3, the DNA is TGTGCCAGCAGCGGGGCGGGACTAGCAGGTAATGAGCAGTTCTTC.

CDR3 sequence reads: CASSLREGYTF. Here the CDR3 DNA reads TGTGCCAGCAGCCTCAGGGAAGGCTACACCTTC. This rearrangement joins TRBV16 to TRBJ1-2; maybe TRBD1 (5 bases). CDR1 and CDR2 (germline): KGHSY, FQNENV. The CDR3 contains 11 residues. Trimming removed 4 bases from V and 8 bases from J, with 8 bases in between.

J is TRBJ1-4 and V is TRBV5-4; D might be TRBD1 (5 bases). From germline, CDR1 is SGHNT and CDR2 YYREEE (reference sequence). V gave up 0 bases and J gave up 8 bases, with 20 bases separating them. The CDR3 contains 17 residues. The CDR3, as DNA: TGTGCCAGCAGCTTGGATGCAGGGCCAATGTCTCGCGAAAAACTGTTTTTT. Translation: CASSLDAGPMSREKLFF.

The genes are TRBV2 and TRBJ2-5; tentative D call: TRBD1 (5 bases). This CDR3 comprises 12 residues. From germline, CDR1 is SNHLY and CDR2 FYNNEI. Trimming stripped 4 bases from V and 5 bases from J, with 8 bases between. The CDR3 DNA reads as TGTGCCAGCAGTGCAGGGATGGAGACCCAGTACTTC. Encoded protein: CASSAGMETQYF.

V and J are TRBV9 and TRBJ1-2; D might be TRBD1 (5 bases). This CDR3 spans 16 amino acids. V shed 5 bases and J shed 7 bases, with 24 bases lying between them. Germline CDR1 SGDLS, CDR2 YYNGEE. The CDR3 DNA follows: TGTGCCAGCAGTCCATTTGGGGCAGGAGGGCTTTTTGGCTACACCTTC. Its translation: CASSPFGAGGLFGYTF.

The V call is TRBV2, the J call TRBJ1-5; TRBD1 is a possible D gene (5 bases). The V end lost 1 base, the J end lost 11 bases, and 9 bases lay between the germline ends. The CDR3 totals 12 residues. Germline CDR1 reads SNHLY; CDR2 reads FYNNEI. CDR3 nucleotides: TGTGCCAGCAGTGAAGGCAGGGTTGCCCAGCATTTT. It is translated as CASSEGRVAQHF.

The table lists this clone with a few counts. The V call is TRBV28, the J call TRBJ1-3; 7 nucleotides agree with TRBD1. The junction had 4 bases not matched to a gene; V was cut back by 6 bases and J by 2 bases. CDR1 is MDHEN, CDR2 SYDVKM, per germline. The CDR3 is made up of 14 amino acids. The CDR3 spells CASRQGTTGNTIYF. Here the CDR3 DNA reads TGTGCCAGCAGACAGGGGACCACTGGAAACACCATATATTTT.

This chain joins TRBV4-3 and TRBJ2-3; TRBD2 agrees at 7 bases. Germline CDR1 is LGHNA and CDR2 is YSLEER. The CDR3 is made up of 15 amino acids. V shed 3 bases, J shed 2 bases, and the junction held 5 bases outside the gene matches. DNA for the CDR3: TGCGCCAGCAGCCAGGGGGGGGGAATCACAGATACGCAGTATTTT. Its translation: CASSQGGGITDTQYF.

V is TRBV27 and J is TRBJ2-5, with D tentatively TRBD1 (6 bases). This CDR3 comprises 15 residues. Germline V gives CDR1 MNHEY, CDR2 SMNVEV (reference sequence). V lost 6 bases and J 2 bases, leaving 16 bases between the germline ends. The CDR3 bases are TGTGCCAGCAGGAGACCAGGGGCTCGGCAAGAGACCCAGTACTTC. It encodes CASRRPGARQETQYF.

This chain connects TRBV7-9 to TRBJ1-2, with D hard to call. CDR3 length: 16 residues. Trimming left V 1 base short and J 8 bases short, with 20 bases between. CDR1 is SEHNR and CDR2 is FQNEAQ in the germline V gene (reference sequence). The CDR3 nucleotides read TGTGCCAGCAGCTTAGACTTGGCAGTCTCGCCGGGGGGCTACACCTTC. It translates to CASSLDLAVSPGGYTF.

The CDR3 spells CASSSPSNEQFF. CDR3 nucleotide sequence: TGTGCCAGCAGCTCCCCGAGTAATGAGCAGTTCTTC. The chain carries TRBV5-4 and TRBJ2-1; D gene uncertain. There are 12 residues in the CDR3. V was cut by 3 bases and J by 7 bases, with 8 bases left in between. Looked up from germline, CDR1 is SGHNT and CDR2 is YYREEE (reference sequence).

As to this clone: Other nucleotide sequences in the sample specify the same CDR3. The gene calls are TRBV11-3 and TRBJ2-3; TRBD2 agrees at 7 bases. CDR3 length equals 16 residues. Germline V gives CDR1 SGHNT, CDR2 YENEEA. After removal of 2 bases from V and 2 bases from J, the junction contained 7 bases not matched to a gene. Written as DNA, the CDR3 is TGTGCCAGCAGCTTAAGGCTCGCGGGAGCCACAGATACGCAGTATTTT. It encodes CASSLRLAGATDTQYF.

V and J are TRBV11-1 and TRBJ2-4; 11 nucleotides align to TRBD1. V was pared by 5 bases and J by 8 bases, with 5 bases of the junction left unmatched. CDR1 is SGHAT and CDR2 is FQDESV in the germline V gene (reference sequence). The CDR3 has 14 residues. The CDR3: CASSHGQGAYIQYF. As DNA, the CDR3 is TGTGCCAGCAGCCACGGACAGGGGGCATACATTCAGTACTTC.

V and J are TRBV7-2 and TRBJ2-1, with 11 nucleotides matching TRBD2. From germline, CDR1 is SGHTA and CDR2 FQGNSA. The junction had 13 bases not matched to a gene; V was cut back by 8 bases and J by 13 bases. The CDR3 loop spans 14 amino acids. Written as DNA, the CDR3 is TGTGCCAGCTTTAACTGGCCTAGCGGGGGGAAACAGTTCTTC. Its protein is CASFNWPSGGKQFF.

This clone was observed a few times. An end of the junction differs from the germline gene, which may be a read error. The rearrangement links TRBV7-9 to TRBJ1-1; possibly TRBD1 for D (6 bases). The CDR3 loop spans 15 amino acids. The V gene's germline CDR1 is SEHNR and CDR2 FQNEAQ (reference sequence). Here the CDR3 reads CSSSLEGRGASEAFF. DNA of the CDR3: TGTTCCAGCAGCTTAGAAGGGCGGGGGGCCTCTGAAGCTTTCTTT. The whole variable domain, remainder taken from reference TRBV7-9 and TRBJ1-1, is DTGVSQNPRHKITKRGQNVTFRCDPISEHNRLYWYRQTLGQGPEFLTYFQNEAQLEKSRLLSDRFSAERPKGSFSTLEIQRTEQGDSAMYLCSSSLEGRGASEAFFGQGTRLTVV.

This chain connects TRBV19 to TRBJ2-1; the D is unclear. The CDR3 is 20 amino acids. Trimming took off 9 bases at V and 6 bases at J, with 36 bases between the two ends. Germline CDR1 is LNHDA and CDR2 is SQIVND (reference sequence). The CDR3 is CASSQEGLVLPARPTNEQFF. The CDR3 DNA sequence: TGTGCCAGCTCCCAAGAAGGTCTAGTTCTCCCAGCACGGCCAACCAATGAGCAGTTCTTC.

The rearrangement joins TRBV7-9 to TRBJ2-2; D perhaps matches TRBD2 (5 bases). CDR3 length: 15 residues. The ends were cut back, 5 bases at V and 2 bases at J, with 12 bases in the middle. CDR1 is SEHNR, CDR2 FQNEAQ, per germline (reference sequence). Here the CDR3 reads CASSDAASNTGELFF. The CDR3 DNA sequence: TGTGCCAGCAGCGATGCGGCTAGCAACACCGGGGAGCTGTTTTTT.

With respect to this clone: Within the sample, other DNA sequences also encode this same CDR3. The chain recombines TRBV5-1 with TRBJ1-4; 8 nucleotides agree with TRBD1. Germline CDR1 reads SGHRS; CDR2 reads YFSETQ. This CDR3 is 14 amino acids long. V was clipped by 4 bases and J by 7 bases; unmatched bases: 6. DNA of the CDR3: TGCGCCAGCAGCCCGGACAGGGTGTCTGAAAAACTGTTTTTT. Translation gives CASSPDRVSEKLFF.

The chain links TRBV5-1 to TRBJ2-2; 7 bases align to TRBD2. The CDR3 is made up of 16 amino acids. After removal of 2 bases from V and 0 bases from J, the junction contained 4 bases not matched to a gene. Per germline, CDR1 SGHRS and CDR2 YFSETQ. This chain's CDR3 is CASSFQAGANTGELFF. CDR3 in DNA: TGCGCCAGCAGCTTCCAGGCGGGGGCGAACACCGGGGAGCTGTTTTTT.

Here the CDR3 reads CAISSSGGHNEQFF. In DNA, the CDR3 is TGTGCCATCAGTTCTAGCGGGGGGCACAATGAGCAGTTCTTC. V is TRBV10-3 and J is TRBJ2-1; 11 nucleotides match TRBD2. Germline V gene lookup returns CDR1 ENHRY and CDR2 SYGVKD. V dropped 5 bases and J dropped 5; count of bases not matched to a gene: 2. The length of the CDR3 is 14 residues.

The chain joins TRBV30 to TRBJ2-1; D is undetermined. In germline, CDR1 is GTSNPN, CDR2 SVGIG (reference sequence). CDR3 size: 13 residues. V lost 4 bases to trimming and J lost 5 bases, with 12 bases between them. DNA for the CDR3: TGTGCCTGGACGAGCAGGAAGGACAATGAGCAGTTCTTC. It encodes CAWTSRKDNEQFF.